The 15 T cell receptor beta chains below were found in one sample sequenced in a study of shared clonotypes between healthy human individuals. Generated by immunoSEQ multiplex PCR, the TCRdb table keeps only in-frame clones and is missing some. Among approximately 460,000 clones listed, roughly 80% were seen once. The sequenced sample consisted of PBMCs. The receptor source for this set is a woman aged 40-49 years in good health. Some clones in this sample may be carry-over from other donors' samples.

V is TRBV6-4 and J is TRBJ1-1; 8 bases agree with TRBD1. Germline V gene data show CDR1 as MRHNA and CDR2 as SNTAGT. Trimming cost V 7 bases and J 4 bases; bases outside gene matches: 8. The CDR3 totals 14 residues. The DNA for the CDR3 is TGTGCCAGCAAGCCGGGACAGGCGAGCACTGAAGCTTTCTTT. Its protein product is CASKPGQASTEAFF.

At least ten counts were recorded for this clone. This chain links TRBV5-1 with TRBJ2-7, with 8 bases fitting TRBD1. This CDR3 spans 16 amino acids. Germline assignment: CDR1 SGHRS and CDR2 YFSETQ. V gave up 0 bases and J gave up 3 bases; unmatched junction bases: 8. CDR3 nucleotides: TGCGCCAGCAGCTTGGCCGGGACAGGAAACCTCTACGAGCAGTACTTC. Protein sequence: CASSLAGTGNLYEQYF. Using reference TRBV5-1 and TRBJ2-7 for the parts outside the CDR3, the full variable domain is KAGVTQTPRYLIKTRGQQVTLSCSPISGHRSVSWYQQTPGQGLQFLFEYFSETQRNKGNFPGRFSGRQFSNSRSEMNVSTLELGDSALYLCASSLAGTGNLYEQYFGPGTRLTVT.

The chain has TRBV5-5 and TRBJ1-2, with 7 bases that match TRBD1. V dropped 4 bases and J dropped 5; count of bases not matched to a gene: 5. Germline CDR1 and CDR2: SGHKS and YYEKEE (reference sequence). This CDR3 is built from 13 residues. The CDR3 spells CASSQTGVYGYTF. The CDR3 DNA sequence: TGTGCCAGCAGCCAAACAGGGGTTTATGGCTACACCTTC.

This chain joins TRBV11-2 and TRBJ1-4, with D unresolved. CDR1 SGHAT and CDR2 FQNNGV come from the germline V gene. V was pared by 0 bases and J by 3 bases, with 11 bases between. The CDR3 length is 16 residues. CDR3 DNA sequence: TGTGCCAGCAGCTTAGATTGGGGTGGGTCTAATGAAAAACTGTTTTTT. Its translation is CASSLDWGGSNEKLFF.

This clone was observed at least ten times. The V and J genes are TRBV5-8 and TRBJ2-3, with TRBD2 as a possible D gene (6 bases). The length of the CDR3 is 15 residues. With 4 bases removed from V and 0 bases from J, the gap between germline ends came to 12 bases. Germline CDR1 SGHTS, CDR2 YDEGEE. CDR3 loop: CASSPGSGSTDTQYF. The DNA for the CDR3 is TGTGCCAGCAGCCCCGGAAGCGGGAGCACAGATACGCAGTATTTT.

This sequence joins TRBV11-2 and TRBJ2-5; D is perhaps TRBD2 (5 bases). CDR3 size: 13 residues. Looked up from germline, CDR1 is SGHAT and CDR2 is FQNNGV. With 2 bases removed from V and 7 bases from J, the gap between germline ends came to 11 bases. This chain's CDR3 is CASSLQRDGTQYF. In DNA form, the CDR3 reads TGTGCCAGCAGCTTACAACGGGATGGGACCCAGTACTTC.

Comment on this clone: One base separates it from a far larger clone, so it is likely a read error. Without the conserved terminal phenylalanine or tryptophan, this CDR3 likely stems from a read error. This chain links TRBV7-3 with TRBJ1-1, with D hard to call. Germline V gene lookup returns CDR1 SGHTA and CDR2 FQGTGA. The CDR3 consists of 13 residues. V lost 4 bases to trimming and J lost 4 bases, with 10 bases between them. The CDR3 bases are TGTGCCAGCAGCTCGCCCTACAGCACTGAAGCTTTCTCT. It is translated as CASSSPYSTEAFS.

This chain connects TRBV5-6 to TRBJ2-7; 10 bases agree with TRBD1. The germline V gene has CDR1 SGHDT and CDR2 YYEEEE. CDR3 size: 14 residues. The ends lost 2 bases at V and 2 bases at J; junction bases unmatched: 1. CDR3 region: CASSFGTGAYEQYF. The CDR3 region has the DNA TGTGCCAGCAGCTTCGGGACAGGGGCCTACGAGCAGTACTTC.

This clone was counted ten times or more. The chain links TRBV2 to TRBJ2-1; D is ambiguous. The CDR3 extends over 13 amino acids. Trimming removed 3 bases from V and 1 base from J, with 4 bases in between. Germline values: CDR1 SNHLY, CDR2 FYNNEI. The CDR3 bases are TGTGCCAGCAGTGAGGGATCCTACAATGAGCAGTTCTTC. Protein product: CASSEGSYNEQFF.

About this clone: Lacking the conserved final phenylalanine or tryptophan, this CDR3 likely reflects a read error. Because the CDR3's place on the DNA is in doubt, the DNA is left out and the CDR3 is given as listed by TCRdb. The chain links TRBV9 to TRBJ1-3. The CDR3 adds up to 13 amino acids, both ends counted. CDR1 and CDR2 from the germline V gene are SGDLS and YYNGEE. The CDR3 sequence: CASSVAPGQHQDL.

The V and J genes are TRBV10-2 and TRBJ2-1, with D tentatively TRBD2 (5 bases). The CDR3 runs to 13 residues. Looked up from germline, CDR1 is WSHSY and CDR2 is SAAADI. The germline V and J ends were trimmed by 8 bases and 4 bases, with 12 bases remaining between them. This CDR3 is CASSLAGYNEQFF. CDR3 in DNA: TGCGCCAGCTCCCTAGCTGGTTACAATGAGCAGTTCTTC.

The sample holds one count of this clone. With only one base between it and a far larger clone, this is likely a read error. The chain has TRBV9 and TRBJ2-1; 7 bases are a match to TRBD2. The germline gives CDR1 SGDLS, CDR2 YYNGEE. CDR3 size: 13 residues. CDR3 nucleotide sequence: TGTGCCAGCGGCGTAGTAGGAGCGGGAGAGCAGTTCTTC. Translated, it gives CASGVVGAGEQFF. The full variable domain, its missing parts supplied by reference TRBV9 and TRBJ2-1, is DSGVTQTPKHLITATGQRVTLRCSPRSGDLSVYWYQQSLDQGLQFLIQYYNGEERAKGNILERFSAQQFPDLHSELNLSSLELGDSALYFCASGVVGAGEQFFGPGTRLTVL.

A few counts support this clone. Possible read error: a much larger clone is one base away. This rearrangement joins TRBV30 to TRBJ1-5, with D possibly TRBD1 on 5 matching bases. CDR3 length equals 13 residues. Trimming took off 5 bases at V and 6 bases at J, with 14 bases between the two ends. Germline CDR1 reads GTSNPN; CDR2 reads SVGIG (reference sequence). In DNA form, the CDR3 reads TGTGCCTGGGCAGACAGTTTCAGTCAGCCCCAGCATTTT. Translated, it gives CAWADSFSQPQHF.

Points on this clone: This probably arose from a read error, given a far larger clone one base away. The J gene is TRBJ2-5, the V gene TRBV2; the D gene is possibly TRBD1 (6 bases). This CDR3 has 15 amino acids. Germline V gene sequence: CDR1 SNHLY, CDR2 FYNNEI. V lost 7 bases and J lost 0, with 15 bases in between. The CDR3 is CASIRSGQYQETQYF. The CDR3 nucleotides are TGTGCCAGCATCCGCTCAGGACAGTACCAAGAGACCCAGTACTTC.

The chain links TRBV7-8 to TRBJ2-5, with 10 bases matching TRBD1. V dropped 6 bases and J dropped 5; count of bases not matched to a gene: 9. CDR1 is SGHVS and CDR2 is FQNEAQ in the germline V gene. The CDR3 has 15 residues. The CDR3 is CASRRQGALGETQYF. CDR3 bases: TGTGCCAGCAGGAGACAGGGGGCCCTTGGGGAGACCCAGTACTTC. The complete variable domain, with remaining parts taken from reference TRBV7-8 and TRBJ2-5, reads GAGVSQSPRYKVAKRGQDVALRCDPISGHVSLFWYQQALGQGPEFLTYFQNEAQLDKSGLPSDRFFAERPEGSVSTLKIQRTQQEDSAVYLCASRRQGALGETQYFGPGTRLLVL.